This TCR beta chain derives from a study of cytomegalovirus exposure and HLA in healthy donors. Study-level information: Most genotyped donors, around four fifths of fewer than 400, had Caucasian-associated genetic ancestry. The study, taken as a whole, reports: Among immune exposure information, only CMV serostatus was available. Highest at DRB1 and lowest at HLA-C, TCR association rates differed among HLA loci in a later analysis.

As for this clone: Its antigen is undetermined.

The PCR employed 60 Vbeta primers together with 13 Jbeta primers. Using immunoSEQ multiplex PCR, the repertoire was profiled, and TCRdb retains in-frame clones only, with some absent. Of about 140,000 clones listed, approximately 80% were seen once; the top ten hold approximately 15%. J was trimmed by 5 bases and V by 6 bases; bases with no gene match: 8. Germline V gene data show CDR1 as MDHEN and CDR2 as SYDVKM. The CDR3 extends over 15 amino acids. This TCR derives from a woman aged 40 to 50 in good health and CMV-seronegative. The chain has TRBV28 and TRBJ1-5; 9 bases match TRBD1. The specimen sequenced was PBMCs. This CDR3 reads CASRTPGQGYQPQHF. The CDR3 DNA is TGTGCCAGCAGAACTCCGGGACAGGGTTATCAGCCCCAGCATTTT. Complete variable domain (other parts from reference TRBV28 and TRBJ1-5): DVKVTQSSRYLVKRTGEKVFLECVQDMDHENMFWYRQDPGLGLRLIYFSYDVKMKEKGDIPEGYSVSREKKERFSLILESASTNQTSMYLCASRTPGQGYQPQHFGDGTRLSIL.